The 18 T cell receptor beta chains below were found in one sample sequenced in a study of shared clonotypes between healthy human individuals. Method: immunoSEQ multiplex PCR; TCRdb's copy keeps in-frame clones and lacks some. Of approximately 1.9 million clones listed, 93% are singletons. CD8 cells regarded as naive lacked CD45RO, were positively chosen for CCR7, and omitted terminally differentiated effector memory CD45RA+ cells. The sequenced material came from naive CD8+ T cells from PBMCs. The receptors derive from a man younger than 35 in good health. Some clones in this sample may be carry-over from other donors' samples.

The chain uses TRBV5-1 and TRBJ2-5; possibly TRBD2 for D (6 bases). The CDR3 loop spans 15 amino acids. CDR1 is SGHRS and CDR2 is YFSETQ in the germline V gene. V was cut by 5 bases and J by 1 base, with 15 bases left in between. The CDR3 here is CASSPRAGRQETQYF. The CDR3 DNA reads TGCGCCAGCAGTCCCCGGGCGGGGCGCCAAGAGACCCAGTACTTC.

V is TRBV2 and J is TRBJ1-1, with 9 positions matching TRBD1. The CDR3 contains 13 residues. CDR1 SNHLY and CDR2 FYNNEI come from the germline V gene. The V and J ends lost 8 bases and 6 bases, in that order; junction bases with no gene match: 7. The CDR3: CASLGTGSAEAFF. The CDR3 nucleotides read TGTGCCAGCCTCGGGACAGGGTCTGCTGAAGCTTTCTTT.

This clone was counted many times. The rearrangement joins TRBV28 to TRBJ2-7; TRBD2 matches at 7 bases. J gave up 1 base and V 5 bases, and 11 bases lay outside the gene matches. Looked up from germline, CDR1 is MDHEN and CDR2 is SYDVKM. The CDR3 consists of 16 residues. This CDR3 is CASSTRGAGNSYEQYF. The CDR3 DNA reads TGTGCCAGCAGTACCCGAGGAGCGGGGAATTCCTACGAGCAGTACTTC.

The V and J genes are TRBV11-2 and TRBJ2-7; 7 bases fit TRBD2. Germline V gives CDR1 SGHAT, CDR2 FQNNGV. The CDR3 runs to 17 residues. V lost 1 base, J lost 4 bases, and 13 bases stayed unmatched. CDR3 coding DNA: TGTGCCAGCAGCTTAGCCTCTTTGGCGGGAGAGCGGTACGAGCAGTACTTC. The encoded protein is CASSLASLAGERYEQYF. Together with reference TRBV11-2 and TRBJ2-7, the CDR3 gives the full variable domain: EAGVAQSPRYKIIEKRQSVAFWCNPISGHATLYWYQQILGQGPKLLIQFQNNGVVDDSQLPKDRFSAERLKGVDSTLKIQPAKLEDSAVYLCASSLASLAGERYEQYFGPGTRLTVT.

The sample holds one count of this clone. The rearrangement links TRBV27 to TRBJ1-5; TRBD1 might be the D (5 bases). Per the germline V gene, CDR1 is MNHEY and CDR2 is SMNVEV (reference sequence). V was cut by 6 bases and J by 1 base, with 16 bases left in between. The CDR3 is 16 residues long. The CDR3 DNA sequence: TGTGCCAGCAGCCCCCTCGGGGACGGAAGCAATCAGCCCCAGCATTTT. Its protein is CASSPLGDGSNQPQHF.

The V call is TRBV19, the J call TRBJ2-2; no clear D. Germline V lookup: CDR1 LNHDA, CDR2 SQIVND (reference sequence). V shed 4 bases and J shed 4 bases, with 10 bases lying between them. The CDR3 totals 14 residues. The CDR3 region is CASSTRHSTGELFF. CDR3 DNA: TGTGCCAGTAGTACTAGACACTCCACCGGGGAGCTGTTTTTT.

This clone has more than one count but fewer than ten. This sequence joins TRBV10-2 and TRBJ2-2; D gene unclear. Germline V gene sequence: CDR1 WSHSY, CDR2 SAAADI. The CDR3 runs 11 residues. V was pared by 5 bases and J by 2 bases, with 0 bases between. In nucleotides, the CDR3 is TGCGCCAGCAGTAACACCGGGGAGCTGTTTTTT. Its translation is CASSNTGELFF.

For this clone: The sample has other DNA sequences that encode this CDR3 too. The chain links TRBV16 to TRBJ2-1; D might be TRBD1 or TRBD2, each matching 5 bases. V gave up 0 bases and J gave up 4 bases, with 7 bases separating them. CDR1 and CDR2 from the germline V gene are KGHSY and FQNENV. The CDR3 is 14 amino acids. The CDR3 DNA sequence: TGTGCCAGCAGCCAATCCGGGGCTTACAATGAGCAGTTCTTC. This gives the protein CASSQSGAYNEQFF.

CDR3 amino acids: CASSQGGGSRETQYF. The DNA of the CDR3 is TGTGCCAGCAGCCAAGGAGGGGGCTCTAGGGAGACCCAGTACTTC. The gene calls are TRBV4-2 and TRBJ2-5; 7 bases line up with TRBD1. Germline V gene lookup returns CDR1 LGHNA and CDR2 YNFKEQ. The CDR3 loop spans 15 amino acids. Germline trimming cut 1 base from V and 5 bases from J; bases unmatched to any gene: 7.

The V gene is TRBV29-1, the J gene TRBJ1-2; a possible D gene is TRBD1 (5 bases). CDR1 and CDR2 (germline): SQVTM, ANQGSEA. Trimming cost V 3 bases and J 6 bases, with 17 bases left between them. The CDR3 length is 14 residues. The CDR3 DNA is TGCAGCGTTGATAAATGGGAAGGGGAGGATGGCTACACCTTC. Amino acid sequence: CSVDKWEGEDGYTF.

The chain couples TRBV6-5 to TRBJ1-1, with D hard to call. The germline gives CDR1 MNHEY, CDR2 SVGAGI. The CDR3 contains 16 residues. Trimming shortened V by 2 bases and J by 0 bases, and 13 bases separated the two germline ends. The CDR3 here is CASSYEFGELNTEAFF. CDR3 DNA sequence: TGTGCCAGCAGTTACGAATTCGGAGAACTGAACACTGAAGCTTTCTTT.

Notes on this clone: Other DNA sequences from this sample encode an identical CDR3 as well. This chain links TRBV4-1 with TRBJ2-7, with 10 bases that match TRBD2. The CDR3 is 15 amino acids. V shed 3 bases, J shed 4 bases, and the junction held 6 bases outside the gene matches. CDR1 and CDR2 from the germline V gene are MGHRA and YSYEKL. CDR3 protein: CASSHRTSGLYEQYF. CDR3 sequence (DNA): TGCGCCAGCAGCCATAGGACTAGCGGCCTATACGAGCAGTACTTC.

As concerns this clone: The same CDR3 can be traced to other DNA sequences in this sample. The chain is built from TRBV5-6 and TRBJ2-7; no reliable D call. The CDR3 extends over 11 amino acids. V was cut by 1 base and J by 5 bases, with 4 bases left in between. Germline V lookup: CDR1 SGHDT, CDR2 YYEEEE. For the CDR3, the DNA is TGTGCCAGCAGCTTGCTAAACGAGCAGTACTTC. Residues: CASSLLNEQYF.

J is TRBJ2-5 and V is TRBV13; TRBD1 agrees at 9 bases. Germline CDR1 reads PRHDT; CDR2 reads FYEKMQ (reference sequence). The CDR3 spans 14 residues. J was trimmed by 4 bases and V by 6 bases; bases with no gene match: 6. The CDR3 nucleotides are TGTGCCAGCAGTCTAGACAGGGGGAGAGAGACCCAGTACTTC. Translated, it gives CASSLDRGRETQYF.

The chain joins TRBV7-2 to TRBJ2-5; 7 positions match TRBD1. V gave up 5 bases and J gave up 2 bases; unmatched junction bases: 8. The CDR3 is 15 amino acids. The germline V gene has CDR1 SGHTA and CDR2 FQGNSA. The CDR3, as DNA: TGTGCCAGCAGCCCGAACAGGGGACCTCAAGAGACCCAGTACTTC. Protein sequence: CASSPNRGPQETQYF.

The J gene is TRBJ1-2, the V gene TRBV5-1, with 12 nucleotides matching TRBD1. From germline, CDR1 is SGHRS and CDR2 YFSETQ. Trimming took 1 base from V and 12 from J; bases not matched to a gene: 16. The CDR3 loop spans 17 amino acids. The CDR3 DNA reads TGCGCCAGCAGCTTGTTCCCCTACGGGACAGGGGGCCCTGAGCACACCTTC. Its protein is CASSLFPYGTGGPEHTF.

The DNA of the CDR3 is TGTGCCAGCAGCTATAGCGGGACCTCCTACGAGCAGTACTTC. Protein sequence: CASSYSGTSYEQYF. The chain recombines TRBV4-2 with TRBJ2-7, with 8 positions matching TRBD2. From germline, CDR1 is LGHNA and CDR2 YNFKEQ. Trimming removed 5 bases from V and 0 bases from J; junction bases left unmatched: 3. This CDR3 region has 14 residues.

A single count supports this clone. The V and J genes are TRBV7-6 and TRBJ2-7; D call uncertain. In germline, CDR1 is SGHVS, CDR2 FNYEAQ. V was trimmed by 0 bases and J by 0 bases, leaving 12 bases between them. The CDR3 totals 16 residues. The CDR3 sequence: CASSLARLPGSYEQYF. The CDR3 DNA is TGTGCCAGCAGCTTAGCGCGCCTCCCCGGCTCCTACGAGCAGTACTTC.